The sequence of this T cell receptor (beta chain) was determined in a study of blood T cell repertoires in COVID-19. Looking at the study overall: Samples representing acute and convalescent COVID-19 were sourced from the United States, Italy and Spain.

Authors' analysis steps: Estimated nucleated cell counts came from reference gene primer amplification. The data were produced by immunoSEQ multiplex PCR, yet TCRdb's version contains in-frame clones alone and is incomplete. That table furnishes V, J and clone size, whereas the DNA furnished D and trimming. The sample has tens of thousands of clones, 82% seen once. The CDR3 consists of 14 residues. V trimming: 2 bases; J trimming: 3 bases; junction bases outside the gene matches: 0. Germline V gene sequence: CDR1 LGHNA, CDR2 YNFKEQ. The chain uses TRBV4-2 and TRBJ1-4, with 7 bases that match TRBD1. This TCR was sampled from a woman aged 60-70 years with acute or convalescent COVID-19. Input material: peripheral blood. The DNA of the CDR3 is TGTGCCAGCAGCCAACAGGGGGCTAATGAAAAACTGTTTTTT. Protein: CASSQQGANEKLFF.